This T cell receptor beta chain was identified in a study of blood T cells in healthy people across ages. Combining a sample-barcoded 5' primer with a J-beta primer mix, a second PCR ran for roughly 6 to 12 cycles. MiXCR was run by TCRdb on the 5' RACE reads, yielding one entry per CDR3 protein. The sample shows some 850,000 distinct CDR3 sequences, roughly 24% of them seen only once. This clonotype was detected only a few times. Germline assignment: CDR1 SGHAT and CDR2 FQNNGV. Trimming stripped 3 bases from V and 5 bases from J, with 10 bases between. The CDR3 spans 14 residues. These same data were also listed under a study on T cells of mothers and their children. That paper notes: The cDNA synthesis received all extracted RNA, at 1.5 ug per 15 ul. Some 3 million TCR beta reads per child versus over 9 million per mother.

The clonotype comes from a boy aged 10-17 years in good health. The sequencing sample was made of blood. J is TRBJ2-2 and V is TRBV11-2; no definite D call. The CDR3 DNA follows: TGTGCCAGCAGCTTCCCGAGTGGAACCGGGGAGCTGTTTTTT. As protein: CASSFPSGTGELFF.